This T cell receptor (beta chain) was documented in a study of cytotoxic CD8 clonotypes in ibrutinib-treated CLL. Across the study: Over 10 relapsed/refractory, approximately 15 treatment-naive; around 18 IGHV unmutated.

Investigators sought sequencing depths of between 1 in 200,000 and 1 in 1 million T cells. TCRdb keeps only in-frame clones here, not all; method: immunoSEQ multiplex PCR. The sample lists 300,000 to 400,000 clones, 67% occurring once. This clone was recorded a few times. CDR3 length: 16 amino acids. CDR1 and CDR2 from the germline V gene are MGHRA and YSYEKL. V was pared by 3 bases and J by 3 bases, with 17 bases between. This receptor was identified in a human donor with chronic lymphocytic leukemia. The specimen was PBMCs, collected after 36 months of ibrutinib treatment. This chain uses TRBV4-1 with TRBJ1-2; tentatively, D is TRBD1 (5 bases). CDR3 sequence reads: CASSQGPIPTDYGYTF. DNA of the CDR3: TGCGCCAGCAGCCAGGGACCGATTCCGACGGACTATGGCTACACCTTC.